The 15 T cell receptor beta chains given below trace back to one sample, sequenced in a study of T cells after yellow fever vaccination (dated by TCRdb to the late 2010s). The library was produced with 5' RACE. Sequencing used an Illumina HiSeq 2500. TCRdb reprocessing: public reads trimmed at Q25 with fastp, clones called with MiXCR, in-frame beta chains kept. Every CDR3 protein is listed once, alongside the most common genes and DNA of its rows. The sample table records 500,000 to 650,000 distinct CDR3 sequences; around a sixth of these occur just once. The ten biggest clones cover roughly 17% of the sample. Read against the paper, the sample's treatment or condition label means: live attenuated yellow fever vaccine strain. Sequencing was performed on PBMCs, taken 5 days after the first yellow fever vaccination. These receptors were taken from a man aged 18 to 29 who received the YFV17D yellow fever vaccine.

This clonotype has more than one count but fewer than ten. The CDR3 reads CASSLGVGESTNEKLFF. The CDR3 region has the DNA TGCGCCAGCAGCTTGGGTGTAGGAGAGTCGACTAATGAAAAACTGTTTTTT. V usage is TRBV5-1 and J usage is TRBJ1-4; D ambiguous. Germline CDR1 and CDR2: SGHRS and YFSETQ. Trimming left V 0 bases short and J 2 bases short, with 14 bases between. This CDR3 has 17 amino acids.

This clonotype was seen a handful of times. The chain links TRBV9 to TRBJ1-3; 8 bases align to TRBD1. J lost 1 base, V lost 0 bases, and 9 bases had no gene match. The CDR3 spans 18 residues. CDR1 and CDR2 from the germline V gene are SGDLS and YYNGEE. The CDR3: CASSVGTGKPISGNTIYF. The DNA of the CDR3 is TGTGCCAGCAGCGTAGGGACAGGGAAACCAATTTCTGGAAACACCATATATTTT. Using reference TRBV9 and TRBJ1-3 for the parts outside the CDR3, the full variable domain is DSGVTQTPKHLITATGQRVTLRCSPRSGDLSVYWYQQSLDQGLQFLIQYYNGEERAKGNILERFSAQQFPDLHSELNLSSLELGDSALYFCASSVGTGKPISGNTIYFGEGSWLTVV.

This clonotype was seen only a few times. The chain links TRBV20-1 to TRBJ1-1; no clear D. Germline lookup yields CDR1 DFQATT and CDR2 SNEGSKA (reference sequence). The CDR3 is 13 residues long. Trimming removed 6 bases from V and 1 base from J, with 12 bases in between. As DNA, the CDR3 is TGCAGTGCAAGCTTCCTTGGGAACACTGAAGCTTTCTTT. Protein sequence: CSASFLGNTEAFF.

The sample holds many counts of this clonotype. The gene calls are TRBV7-3 and TRBJ1-1; tentatively, D is TRBD1 (5 bases). CDR3 length equals 13 residues. Germline V lookup: CDR1 SGHTA, CDR2 FQGTGA. Trimming removed 4 bases from V and 1 base from J, with 7 bases in between. The DNA for the CDR3 is TGTGCCAGCAGCTCCGGACAGAACACTGAAGCTTTCTTT. This codes for CASSSGQNTEAFF.

The genes are TRBV12-3 or TRBV12-4 and TRBJ1-2; 7 bases align to TRBD1. Germline trimming cut 6 bases from V and 5 bases from J; bases unmatched to any gene: 6. CDR3 length: 13 amino acids. The DNA of the CDR3 is TGTGCCAGCAGCCGACAGGGCGTTTATGGCTACACCTTC. Translating gives CASSRQGVYGYTF.

The table lists this clonotype with a few counts. The V and J genes are TRBV28 and TRBJ1-4, with a tentative D call TRBD1 (6 bases). Germline V gives CDR1 MDHEN, CDR2 SYDVKM. The CDR3 is 15 residues long. V was clipped by 7 bases and J by 5 bases, with 17 bases between them. The CDR3: CASTRGGSRNEKLFF. CDR3 bases: TGTGCCAGCACCCGGGGGGGCAGCAGAAATGAAAAACTGTTTTTT.

This clonotype came up many times. V and J are TRBV6-5 and TRBJ1-3; no clear D gene. V lost 6 bases to trimming and J lost 0 bases, with 6 bases between them. The CDR3 has 13 residues. Germline V lookup: CDR1 MNHEY, CDR2 SVGAGI. CDR3 in amino acids: CASSQISGNTIYF. CDR3 in DNA: TGTGCCAGCAGCCAAATCTCTGGAAACACCATATATTTT.

This rearrangement joins TRBV5-1 to TRBJ1-4, with D possibly matching TRBD1 (6 bases). Trimming pared 4 bases from V and 4 bases from J, leaving 14 bases between. This CDR3 is built from 15 residues. From germline, CDR1 is SGHRS and CDR2 YFSETQ. CDR3 nucleotides: TGCGCCAGCAGCGAAGGAGGGGGGGATAATGAAAAACTGTTTTTT. This translates into CASSEGGGDNEKLFF.

In this sample, this clonotype turned up a few times. The V and J genes are TRBV3-1 and TRBJ1-2; D is uncertain. This CDR3 spans 12 amino acids. CDR1 is LGHDT and CDR2 is YNNKEL in the germline V gene (reference sequence). The ends were cut back, 1 base at V and 7 bases at J, with 7 bases in the middle. Written as DNA, the CDR3 is TGTGCCAGCAGCCAAGCCAAAACTGGCTACACCTTC. Translating gives CASSQAKTGYTF.

The chain uses TRBV28 and TRBJ2-2; no reliable D call. V was trimmed by 4 bases and J by 3 bases, leaving 15 bases between them. Germline V lookup: CDR1 MDHEN, CDR2 SYDVKM. The CDR3 runs to 16 residues. The DNA of the CDR3 is TGTGCCAGCAGTTGGGCGGCTACAGCATACACCGGGGAGCTGTTTTTT. It is translated as CASSWAATAYTGELFF.

V gene TRBV12-3 or TRBV12-4 combines with J gene TRBJ2-7; 8 bases align to TRBD1. The CDR3 totals 15 residues. With V trimmed by 4 bases and J by 4 bases, 9 bases remained unmatched. The CDR3 region has the DNA TGTGCCAGCAGTTATTACAGGGGGACGGGATACGAGCAGTACTTC. Encoded protein: CASSYYRGTGYEQYF.

In its sample, this clonotype was seen a few times. The V gene is TRBV19, the J gene TRBJ2-3; 9 nucleotides match TRBD2. Germline V lookup: CDR1 LNHDA, CDR2 SQIVND (reference sequence). V shed 6 bases, J shed 4 bases, and the junction held 5 bases outside the gene matches. The CDR3 loop spans 14 amino acids. The CDR3 DNA reads TGTGCCAGTAGCGAACTAGCGGGCTCAGATACGCAGTATTTT. It yields the protein CASSELAGSDTQYF.

This chain uses TRBV20-1 with TRBJ2-3; 7 nucleotides align to TRBD2. Germline trimming cut 6 bases from V and 1 base from J; bases unmatched to any gene: 7. CDR1 DFQATT and CDR2 SNEGSKA come from the germline V gene (reference sequence). The CDR3 loop spans 14 amino acids. CDR3 region: CSAALAARTDTQYF. The CDR3 region has the DNA TGCAGTGCCGCGCTAGCGGCCCGCACAGATACGCAGTATTTT.

This clonotype was observed a handful of times. The CDR3 coding sequence is TGCGCCAGCAGCCACCTCGCAGGGGGTGCTGGAGCCCAGCATTTT. Translating it yields CASSHLAGGAGAQHF. The chain joins TRBV4-1 to TRBJ1-5, with 7 bases identical to TRBD1. There are 15 residues in the CDR3. V gave up 3 bases and J gave up 11 bases; unmatched junction bases: 13. Germline CDR1 is MGHRA and CDR2 is YSYEKL.

This clonotype was seen a handful of times. This sequence joins TRBV7-3 and TRBJ1-1; 7 bases match TRBD1. V gave up 4 bases and J gave up 7 bases; unmatched junction bases: 9. Germline V gene lookup returns CDR1 SGHTA and CDR2 FQGTGA. This CDR3 contains 14 residues. CDR3 loop: CASSSGVGTDEAFF. Written as DNA, the CDR3 is TGTGCCAGCAGCTCCGGGGTGGGGACAGATGAAGCTTTCTTT.